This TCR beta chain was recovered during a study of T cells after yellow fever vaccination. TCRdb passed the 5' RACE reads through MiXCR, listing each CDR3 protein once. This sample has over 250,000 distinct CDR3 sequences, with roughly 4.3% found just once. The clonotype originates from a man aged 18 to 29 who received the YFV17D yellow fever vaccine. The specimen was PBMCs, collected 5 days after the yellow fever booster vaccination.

CDR3 sequence reads: CASSFVSVDGDEQFF. CDR3 coding DNA: TGTGCCAGCAGCTTCGTTTCTGTAGACGGAGATGAGCAGTTCTTC. V gene TRBV7-2 combines with J gene TRBJ2-1; no clear D gene. The CDR3 is made up of 15 amino acids. Trimming removed 3 bases from V and 8 bases from J, with 17 bases in between. CDR1 is SGHTA and CDR2 is FQGNSA in the germline V gene. Looking up the rest from reference TRBV7-2 and TRBJ2-1 gives the full variable domain: GAGVSQSPSNKVTEKGKDVELRCDPISGHTALYWYRQSLGQGLEFLIYFQGNSAPDKSGLPSDRFSAERTGGSVSTLTIQRTQQEDSAVYLCASSFVSVDGDEQFFGPGTRLTVL.